Below, one T cell receptor (beta chain) is given with its context. In germline, CDR1 is LGHDT, CDR2 YNNKEL (reference sequence). CDR3 length: 14 residues. With 3 bases removed from V and 5 bases from J, the gap between germline ends came to 13 bases. This specimen comes from a study of CD8 T cells in Susac syndrome. Random hexamers primed reverse transcription of roughly 0.5 to 1 ug RNA. TCRdb independently ran MiXCR on the immunoSEQ multiplex PCR reads; one entry per CDR3 protein. Of a few hundred thousand distinct CDR3 sequences in the sample, 95% were seen once. TCR beta from blood CD8+ and CD4+ T cells was sequenced.

This TCR was sampled from a human donor with multiple sclerosis. The sample taken for sequencing was CD4+ T cells from PBMCs. The genes are TRBV3-1 and TRBJ2-5, with D maybe TRBD1 (6 bases). The CDR3 sequence is CASSHPNRDETQYF. The CDR3 nucleotides read TGTGCCAGCAGCCACCCGAACAGGGATGAGACCCAGTACTTC.